This T cell receptor (beta chain) was observed in a study of Ad26.COV2.S vaccination and SARS-CoV-2 variants. For the study at large: Ad26.COV2.S shots went into the muscle once or twice, 56 days apart.

Clones were sequenced by immunoSEQ multiplex PCR, and TCRdb holds only the in-frame ones, with some missing. The sample lists hundreds of thousands of clones, 80% to 90% seen once, with around 1.5% in the top ten. Noted treatment: around 19 received Ad26.COV2.S at low or high dose, single or two shots; about 5 received placebo; per-sample allocation not given. Sampling took place 63 days after the first vaccine or placebo injection. Donor was an adult aged 18-55 years in Boston. Trimming pared 8 bases from V and 4 bases from J, leaving 17 bases between. Germline V gene data show CDR1 as SQVTM and CDR2 as ANQGSEA. The CDR3 length is 13 residues.

The input for sequencing was peripheral blood, taken in a trial of Ad26.COV2.S vaccine versus placebo. This TCR derives from a person aged 18-65 years who received the Ad26.COV2.S COVID-19 vaccine or a placebo. V is TRBV29-1 and J is TRBJ1-1; D unresolved. In DNA, the CDR3 is TGCAGCTTCAAAAGGGTGGTCGGCACTGAAGCTTTCTTT. Translated, it gives CSFKRVVGTEAFF.